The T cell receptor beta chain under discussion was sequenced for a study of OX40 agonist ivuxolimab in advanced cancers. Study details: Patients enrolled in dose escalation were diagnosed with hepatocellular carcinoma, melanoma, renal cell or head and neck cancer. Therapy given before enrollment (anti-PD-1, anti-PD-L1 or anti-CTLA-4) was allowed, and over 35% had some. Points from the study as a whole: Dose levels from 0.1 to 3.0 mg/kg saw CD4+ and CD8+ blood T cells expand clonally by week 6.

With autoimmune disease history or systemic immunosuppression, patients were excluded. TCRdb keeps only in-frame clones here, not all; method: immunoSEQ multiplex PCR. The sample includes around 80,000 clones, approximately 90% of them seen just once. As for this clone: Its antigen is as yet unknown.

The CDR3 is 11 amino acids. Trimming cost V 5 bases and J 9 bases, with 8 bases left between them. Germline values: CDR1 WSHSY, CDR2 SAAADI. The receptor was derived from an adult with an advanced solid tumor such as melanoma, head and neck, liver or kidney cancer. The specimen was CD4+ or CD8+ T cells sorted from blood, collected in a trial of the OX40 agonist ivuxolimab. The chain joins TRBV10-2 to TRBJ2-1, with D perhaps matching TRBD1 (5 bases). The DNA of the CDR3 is TGCGCCAGCAGTTTGCAGGGTGAGCAGTTCTTC. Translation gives CASSLQGEQFF.